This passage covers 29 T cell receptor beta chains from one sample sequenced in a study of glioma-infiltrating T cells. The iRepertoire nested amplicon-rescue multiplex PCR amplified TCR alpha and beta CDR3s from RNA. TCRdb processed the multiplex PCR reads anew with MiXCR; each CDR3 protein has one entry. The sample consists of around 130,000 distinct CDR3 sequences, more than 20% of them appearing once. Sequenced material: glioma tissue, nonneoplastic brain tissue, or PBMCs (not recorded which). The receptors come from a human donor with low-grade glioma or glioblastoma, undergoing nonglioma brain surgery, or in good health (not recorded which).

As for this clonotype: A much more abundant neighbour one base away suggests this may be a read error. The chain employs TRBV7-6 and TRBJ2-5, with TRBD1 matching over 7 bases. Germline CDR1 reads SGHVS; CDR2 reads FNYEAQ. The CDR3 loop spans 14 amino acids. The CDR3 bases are TGTGCCAGCAGCCCGTTGGGACAGCAAGAGACCCGGTACTTC. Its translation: CASSPLGQQETRYF.

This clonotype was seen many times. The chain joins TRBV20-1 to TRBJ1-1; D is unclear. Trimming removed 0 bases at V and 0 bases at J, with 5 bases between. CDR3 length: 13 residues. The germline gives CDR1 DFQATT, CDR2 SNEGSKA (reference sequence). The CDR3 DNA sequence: TGCAGTGCTAGAGAGGACTTGAACACTGAAGCTTTCTTT. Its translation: CSAREDLNTEAFF.

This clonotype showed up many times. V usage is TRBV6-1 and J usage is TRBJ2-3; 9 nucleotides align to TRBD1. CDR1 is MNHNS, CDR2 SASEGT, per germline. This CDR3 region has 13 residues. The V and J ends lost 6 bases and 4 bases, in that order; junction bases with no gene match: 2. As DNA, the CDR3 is TGTGCCAGCAGGGACAGGGGTGCAGATACGCAGTATTTT. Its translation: CASRDRGADTQYF.

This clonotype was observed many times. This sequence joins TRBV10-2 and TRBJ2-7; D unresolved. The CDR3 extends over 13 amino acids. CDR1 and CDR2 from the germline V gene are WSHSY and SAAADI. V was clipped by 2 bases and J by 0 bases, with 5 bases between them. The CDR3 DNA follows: TGCGCCAGCAGTGAGGGCAGCTCCTACGAGCAGTACGTC. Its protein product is CASSEGSSYEQYV.

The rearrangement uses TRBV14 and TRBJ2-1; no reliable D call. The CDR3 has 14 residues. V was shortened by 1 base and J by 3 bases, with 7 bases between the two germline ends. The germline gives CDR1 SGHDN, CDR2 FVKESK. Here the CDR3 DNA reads TGTGCCAGCAGCCAAGGGTCAGGCTACAATGAGCAGTTCTTC. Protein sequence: CASSQGSGYNEQFF.

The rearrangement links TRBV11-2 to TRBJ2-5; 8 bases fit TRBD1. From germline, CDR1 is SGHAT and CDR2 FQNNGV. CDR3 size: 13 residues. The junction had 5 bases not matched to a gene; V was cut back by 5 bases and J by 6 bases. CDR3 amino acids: CASSRQGRKTQYF. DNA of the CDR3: TGTGCCAGCAGCCGACAGGGGCGAAAGACCCAGTACTTC.

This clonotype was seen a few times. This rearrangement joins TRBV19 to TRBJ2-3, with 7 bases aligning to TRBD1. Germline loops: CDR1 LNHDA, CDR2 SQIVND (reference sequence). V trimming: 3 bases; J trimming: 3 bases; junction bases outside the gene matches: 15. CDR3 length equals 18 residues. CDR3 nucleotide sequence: TGTGCCAGTAGTATTGAACGGTTACAGGGGACGTCGACAGATACGCAGTATTTT. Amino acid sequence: CASSIERLQGTSTDTQYF.

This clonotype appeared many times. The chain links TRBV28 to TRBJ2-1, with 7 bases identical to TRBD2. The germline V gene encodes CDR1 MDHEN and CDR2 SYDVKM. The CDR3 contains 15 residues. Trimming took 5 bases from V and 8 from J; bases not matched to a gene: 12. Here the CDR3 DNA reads TGTGCCAGCAGTGCTAGCGGATCCCTTGGGGATGAGCAGTTCTTC. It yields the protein CASSASGSLGDEQFF.

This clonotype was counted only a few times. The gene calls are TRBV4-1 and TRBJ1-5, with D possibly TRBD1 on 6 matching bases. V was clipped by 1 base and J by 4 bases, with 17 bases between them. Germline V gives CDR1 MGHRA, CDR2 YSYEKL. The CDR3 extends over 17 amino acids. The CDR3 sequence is CASSQGRQGRSNQPQHF. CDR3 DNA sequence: TGCGCCAGCAGCCAAGGAAGGCAGGGGAGGTCTAATCAGCCCCAGCATTTT.

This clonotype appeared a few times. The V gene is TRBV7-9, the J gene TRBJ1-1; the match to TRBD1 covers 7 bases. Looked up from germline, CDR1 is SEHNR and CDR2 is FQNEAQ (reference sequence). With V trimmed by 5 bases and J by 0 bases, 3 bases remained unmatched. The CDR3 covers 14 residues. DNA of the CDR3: TGTGCCAGCAGCCAGGGACAGTTGAACACTGAAGCTTTCTTT. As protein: CASSQGQLNTEAFF.

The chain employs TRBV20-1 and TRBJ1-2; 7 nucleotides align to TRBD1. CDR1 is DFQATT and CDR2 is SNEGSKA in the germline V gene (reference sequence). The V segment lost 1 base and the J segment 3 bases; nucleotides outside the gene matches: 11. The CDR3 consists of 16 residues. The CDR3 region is CSARAPPRGPDYGYTF. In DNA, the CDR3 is TGCAGTGCTAGAGCGCCTCCGAGGGGGCCTGACTATGGCTACACCTTC.

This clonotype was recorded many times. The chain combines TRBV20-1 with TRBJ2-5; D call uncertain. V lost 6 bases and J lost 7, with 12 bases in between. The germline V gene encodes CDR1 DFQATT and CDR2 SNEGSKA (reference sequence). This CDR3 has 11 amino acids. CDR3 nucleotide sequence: TGCAGTGCCACAGCCGCCGGGACCCAGTACTTC. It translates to CSATAAGTQYF.

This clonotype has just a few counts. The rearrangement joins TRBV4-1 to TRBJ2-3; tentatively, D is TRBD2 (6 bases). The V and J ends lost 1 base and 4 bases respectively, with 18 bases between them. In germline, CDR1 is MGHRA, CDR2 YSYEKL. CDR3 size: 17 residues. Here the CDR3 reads CASSQGMWGEGPDTQYF. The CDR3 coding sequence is TGCGCCAGCAGCCAAGGGATGTGGGGGGAAGGGCCAGATACGCAGTATTTT.

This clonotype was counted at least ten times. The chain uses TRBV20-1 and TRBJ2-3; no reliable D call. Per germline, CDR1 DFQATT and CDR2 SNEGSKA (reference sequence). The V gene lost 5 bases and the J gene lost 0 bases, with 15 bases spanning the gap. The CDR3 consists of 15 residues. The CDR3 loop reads CSAPWALYSTDTQYF. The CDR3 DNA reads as TGCAGTGCTCCATGGGCCCTCTACAGCACAGATACGCAGTATTTT.

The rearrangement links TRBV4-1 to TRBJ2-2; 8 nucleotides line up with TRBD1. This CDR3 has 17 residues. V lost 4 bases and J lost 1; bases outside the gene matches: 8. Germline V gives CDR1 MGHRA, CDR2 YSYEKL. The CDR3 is CASSRQVGQGNTGELFF. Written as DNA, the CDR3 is TGCGCCAGCAGCCGACAAGTCGGACAGGGGAACACCGGGGAGCTGTTTTTT.

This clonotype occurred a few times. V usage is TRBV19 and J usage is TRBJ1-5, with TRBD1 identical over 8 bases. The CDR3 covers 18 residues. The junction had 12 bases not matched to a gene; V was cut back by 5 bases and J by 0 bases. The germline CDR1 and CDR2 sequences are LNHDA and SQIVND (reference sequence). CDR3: CASSSGDRGYYSNQPQHF. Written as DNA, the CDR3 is TGTGCCAGTAGTTCGGGAGACAGGGGATACTATAGCAATCAGCCCCAGCATTTT.

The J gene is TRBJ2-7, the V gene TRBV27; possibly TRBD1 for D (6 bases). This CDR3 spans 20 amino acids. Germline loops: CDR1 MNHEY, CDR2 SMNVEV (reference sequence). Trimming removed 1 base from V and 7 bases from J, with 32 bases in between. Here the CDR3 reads CASSLLTPPGAPPRHWEQYV. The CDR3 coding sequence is TGTGCCAGCAGTTTATTGACGCCCCCAGGGGCTCCCCCCCGACACTGGGAGCAGTACGTC.

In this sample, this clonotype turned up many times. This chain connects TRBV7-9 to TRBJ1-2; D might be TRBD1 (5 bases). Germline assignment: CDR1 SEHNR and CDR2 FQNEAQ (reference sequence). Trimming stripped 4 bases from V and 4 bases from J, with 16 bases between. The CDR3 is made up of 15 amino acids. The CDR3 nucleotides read TGTGCCAGCAGCTCCGGTCCCGGACAAACCTATGGCTACACCTTC. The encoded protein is CASSSGPGQTYGYTF.

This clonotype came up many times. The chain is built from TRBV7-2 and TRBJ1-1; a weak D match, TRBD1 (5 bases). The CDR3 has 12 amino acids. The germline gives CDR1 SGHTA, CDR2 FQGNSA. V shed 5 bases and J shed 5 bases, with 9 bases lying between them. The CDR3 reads CASSNGGTEAFF. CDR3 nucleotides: TGTGCCAGCAGCAACGGGGGGACTGAAGCTTTCTTT. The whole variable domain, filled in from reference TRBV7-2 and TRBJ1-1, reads GAGVSQSPSNKVTEKGKDVELRCDPISGHTALYWYRQSLGQGLEFLIYFQGNSAPDKSGLPSDRFSAERTGGSVSTLTIQRTQQEDSAVYLCASSNGGTEAFFGQGTRLTVV.

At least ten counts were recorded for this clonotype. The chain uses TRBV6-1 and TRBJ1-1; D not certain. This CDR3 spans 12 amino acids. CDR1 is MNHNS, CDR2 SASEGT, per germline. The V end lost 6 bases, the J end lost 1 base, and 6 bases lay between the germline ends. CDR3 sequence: CASRYRNTEAFF. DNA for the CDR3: TGTGCCAGCAGATACCGGAACACTGAAGCTTTCTTT.

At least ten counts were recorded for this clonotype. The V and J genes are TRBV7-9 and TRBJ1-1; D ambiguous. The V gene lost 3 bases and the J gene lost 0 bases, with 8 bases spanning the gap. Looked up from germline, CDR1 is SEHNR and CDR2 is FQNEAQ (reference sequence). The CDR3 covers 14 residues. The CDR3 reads CASSFGGVNTEAFF. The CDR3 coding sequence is TGTGCCAGCAGCTTTGGTGGCGTGAACACTGAAGCTTTCTTT.

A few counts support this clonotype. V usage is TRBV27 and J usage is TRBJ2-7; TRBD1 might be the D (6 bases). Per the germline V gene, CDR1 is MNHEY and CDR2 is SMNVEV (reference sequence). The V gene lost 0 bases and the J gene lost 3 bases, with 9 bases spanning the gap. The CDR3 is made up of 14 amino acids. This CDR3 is CASSLSAGVYEQYV. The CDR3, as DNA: TGTGCCAGCAGTTTATCGGCAGGGGTCTACGAGCAGTACGTC.

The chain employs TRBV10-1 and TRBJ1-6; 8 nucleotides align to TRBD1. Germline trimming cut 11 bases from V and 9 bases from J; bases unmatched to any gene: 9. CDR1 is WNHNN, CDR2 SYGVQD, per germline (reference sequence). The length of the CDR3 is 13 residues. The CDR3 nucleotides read TGCGCCGGCCGGACAGGGTGGAGTTCACCCCTCCACTTT. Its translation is CAGRTGWSSPLHF.

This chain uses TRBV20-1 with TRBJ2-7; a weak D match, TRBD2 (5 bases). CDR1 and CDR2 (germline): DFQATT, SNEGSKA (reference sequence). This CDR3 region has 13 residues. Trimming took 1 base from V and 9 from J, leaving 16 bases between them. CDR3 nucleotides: TGCAGTGCTAGAGGAGGCAGCGAGGGAGTGCAGTACGTC. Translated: CSARGGSEGVQYV.

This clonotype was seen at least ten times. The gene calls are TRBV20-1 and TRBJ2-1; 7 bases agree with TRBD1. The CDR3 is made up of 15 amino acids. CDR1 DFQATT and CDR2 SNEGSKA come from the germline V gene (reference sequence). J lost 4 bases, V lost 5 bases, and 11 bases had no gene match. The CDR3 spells CSAEKGTASYNEQFF. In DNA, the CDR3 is TGCAGTGCTGAGAAGGGGACAGCTTCTTACAATGAGCAGTTCTTC.

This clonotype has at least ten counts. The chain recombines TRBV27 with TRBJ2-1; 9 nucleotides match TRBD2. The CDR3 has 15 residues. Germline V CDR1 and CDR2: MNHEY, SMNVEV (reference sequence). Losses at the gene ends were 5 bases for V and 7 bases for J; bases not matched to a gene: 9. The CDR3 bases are TGTGCCAGCAGTCCCCAGGTAGCGGGGGTTAATGAGCAGTTCTTC. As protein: CASSPQVAGVNEQFF.

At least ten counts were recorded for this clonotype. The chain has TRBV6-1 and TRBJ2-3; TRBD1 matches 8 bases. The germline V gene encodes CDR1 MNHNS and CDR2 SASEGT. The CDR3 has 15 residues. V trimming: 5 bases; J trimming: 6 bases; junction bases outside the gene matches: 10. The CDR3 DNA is TGTGCCAGCAGTCAGGCGGGACAGGCTCAGGATACGCAGTATTTT. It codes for CASSQAGQAQDTQYF.

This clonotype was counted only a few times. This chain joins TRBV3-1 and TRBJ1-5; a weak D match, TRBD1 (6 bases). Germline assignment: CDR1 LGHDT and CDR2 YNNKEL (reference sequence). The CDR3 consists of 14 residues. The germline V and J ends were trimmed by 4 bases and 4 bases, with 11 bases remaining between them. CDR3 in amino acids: CASSRGTINQPQHF. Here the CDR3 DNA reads TGTGCCAGCAGCCGTGGGACAATAAATCAGCCCCAGCATTTT.

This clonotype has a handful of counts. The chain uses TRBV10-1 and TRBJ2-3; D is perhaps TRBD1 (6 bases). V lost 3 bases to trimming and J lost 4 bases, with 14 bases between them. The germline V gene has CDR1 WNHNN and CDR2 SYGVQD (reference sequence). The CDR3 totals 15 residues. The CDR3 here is CASSEPGARADTQYF. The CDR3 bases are TGCGCCAGCAGTGAACCAGGGGCCCGCGCAGATACGCAGTATTTT.